This TCR beta chain was documented in a study of cytomegalovirus exposure and HLA in healthy donors. PCR employed 60 Vbeta and 13 Jbeta primers. The repertoire was sequenced with immunoSEQ multiplex PCR; TCRdb's copy has only in-frame clones and lacks some. The sample lists approximately 100,000 clones, about two thirds occurring once. CDR3 length: 14 residues. Trimming removed 6 bases at V and 7 bases at J, with 16 bases between. Germline-derived CDR1 and CDR2 are SNHLY and FYNNEI. This TCR came from a female donor in good health and CMV-seronegative. The sample consisted of PBMCs. V usage is TRBV2 and J usage is TRBJ1-5; D perhaps matches TRBD1 (6 bases). CDR3 sequence (DNA): TGTGCCAGCAGCCGGGACATGAGATCCCAGCCCCAGCATTTT. It encodes CASSRDMRSQPQHF.